Described below is a single TCR beta chain sequence and its context. The antigen is unknown. The CDR3 has 17 amino acids. CDR1 is MDHEN, CDR2 SYDVKM, per germline. The V segment lost 6 bases and the J segment 5 bases; nucleotides outside the gene matches: 9. Clones were read by immunoSEQ multiplex PCR, and TCRdb kept only the in-frame ones, dropping some. The table records over 80,000 clones, 80% to 95% of them present only once. The sample is drawn from a study of T cell responses to AZD1222 COVID-19 vaccine. Overall study findings and caveats: It should be noted that donors were predominantly white British and more often female, and clonal diversity was possibly underestimated. Compared with day 0, the breadth and depth of the Spike-specific TCR repertoire rose significantly after two doses of AZD1222. It was only after the peak T cell response that any repertoires were sampled.

The input for sequencing was peripheral blood, taken 28 days after the second AZD1222 dose. The V and J genes are TRBV28 and TRBJ2-2, with TRBD2 matching 13 bases. The TCR comes from an adult who received the AZD1222 COVID-19 vaccine. DNA of the CDR3: TGTGCCAGCAGAACCAAACTAGCGGGAGGGCCGACCGGGGAGCTGTTTTTT. Amino acids: CASRTKLAGGPTGELFF.